This TCR beta chain was recorded in a study of cytomegalovirus exposure and HLA in healthy donors. Notes on the study in general: As was reported, the classifier diagnosed cytomegalovirus status with high specificity and sensitivity.

Comments on this clone: What it binds is not known.

V lost 0 bases, J lost 8 bases, and 7 bases lay in between. The CDR3 is made up of 13 amino acids. CDR1 MGHRA and CDR2 YSYEKL come from the germline V gene. The assay was immunoSEQ multiplex PCR, and TCRdb's table has in-frame clones only and misses some. Among some 76,000 clones listed, 94% were seen once. The J gene is TRBJ1-4, the V gene TRBV4-1; D gene unclear. The TCR comes from a woman between 18 and 29 years old in good health and CMV-seronegative. The material sequenced was PBMCs. CDR3 in DNA: TGCGCCAGCAGCCAAGATCCGGGGGAAAAACTGTTTTTT. This sequence encodes CASSQDPGEKLFF.